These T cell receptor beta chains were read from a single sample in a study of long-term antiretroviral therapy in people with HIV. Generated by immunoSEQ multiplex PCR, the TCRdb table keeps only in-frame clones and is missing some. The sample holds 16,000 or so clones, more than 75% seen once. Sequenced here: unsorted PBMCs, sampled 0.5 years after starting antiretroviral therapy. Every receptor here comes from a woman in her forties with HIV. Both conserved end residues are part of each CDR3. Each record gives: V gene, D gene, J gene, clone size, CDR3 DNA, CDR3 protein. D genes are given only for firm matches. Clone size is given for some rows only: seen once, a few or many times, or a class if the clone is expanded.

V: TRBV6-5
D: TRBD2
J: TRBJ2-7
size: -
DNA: TGTGCCAGCAGCCTGGGGCTAGCGGGAGGAAAGCAGTACTTC
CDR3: CASSLGLAGGKQYF

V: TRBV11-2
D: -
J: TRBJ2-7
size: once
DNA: TGTGCCAGCAGCCGGGCGGAAAGCTCCTACGAGCAGTACTTC
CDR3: CASSRAESSYEQYF

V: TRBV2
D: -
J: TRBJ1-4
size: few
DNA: TGTGCCAGCAGACAGGTCCTCGAACTGTTTTTT
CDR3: CASRQVLELFF

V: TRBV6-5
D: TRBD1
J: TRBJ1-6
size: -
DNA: TGTGCCAGCAGTCCGACAGGGGATTCACCCCTCCACTTT
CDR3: CASSPTGDSPLHF

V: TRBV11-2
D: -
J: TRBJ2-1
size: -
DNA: TGTGCCAGCAGCTTAGGGGGAATGCGAGAGCAGTTCTTC
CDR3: CASSLGGMREQFF

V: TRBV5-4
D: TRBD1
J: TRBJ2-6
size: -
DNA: TGTGCCAGCAGCCAGGGACAGGGGGTTTTGGCAGGGGCCAACGTCCTGACTTTC
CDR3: CASSQGQGVLAGANVLTF

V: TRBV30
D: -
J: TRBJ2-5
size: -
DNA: TGTGCCTGGAGTACCCTTGATCGCGCGGAGACCCAGTACTTC
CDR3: CAWSTLDRAETQYF

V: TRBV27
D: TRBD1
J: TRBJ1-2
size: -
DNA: TGTGCCAGCAGAGCAGGGGGCGCGGGCTATGGCTACACCTTC
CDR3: CASRAGGAGYGYTF

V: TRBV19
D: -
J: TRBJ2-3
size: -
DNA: TGTGCCAGTAGTATTCGGAACACAGATACGCAGTATTTT
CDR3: CASSIRNTDTQYF

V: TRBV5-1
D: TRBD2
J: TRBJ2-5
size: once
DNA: TGCGCCAGCAGCCGGGGGGGTATGGAGACCCAGTACTTC
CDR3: CASSRGGMETQYF

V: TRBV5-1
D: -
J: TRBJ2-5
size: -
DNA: TGCGCCAGCAGCTTGTTAGGCGGTCAAGAGACCCAGTACTTC
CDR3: CASSLLGGQETQYF

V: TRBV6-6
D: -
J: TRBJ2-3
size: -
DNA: TGTGCCAGCAGTCCTAGCACAGATACGCAGTATTTT
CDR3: CASSPSTDTQYF

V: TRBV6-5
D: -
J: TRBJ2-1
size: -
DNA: TGTGCCAGCAGTTACTCGATATTAGCAGGGAACAATGAGCAGTTCTTC
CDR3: CASSYSILAGNNEQFF

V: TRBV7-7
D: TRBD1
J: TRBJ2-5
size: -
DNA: TGTGCTAGCAGCCAGCGGACAGGGAGAGGAGAGACCCAGTACTTC
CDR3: CASSQRTGRGETQYF

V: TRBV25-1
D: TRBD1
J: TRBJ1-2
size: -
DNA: TGTGCCAGCAGTGATAACAGGGGTGGAGGTAACTATGGCTACACCTTC
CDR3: CASSDNRGGGNYGYTF

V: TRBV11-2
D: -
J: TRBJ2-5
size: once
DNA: TGTGCCAGCAGTAACGGAGAGACCCAGTACTTC
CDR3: CASSNGETQYF

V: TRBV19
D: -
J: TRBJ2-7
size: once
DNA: TGTGCCAGTAGTACGGGAGTATCCTACGAGCAGTACTTC
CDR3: CASSTGVSYEQYF

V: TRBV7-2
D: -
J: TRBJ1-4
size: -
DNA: TGTGCCAGCACCTCTTATGGCAGGGGAGGGGAAAAACTGTTTTTT
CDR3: CASTSYGRGGEKLFF

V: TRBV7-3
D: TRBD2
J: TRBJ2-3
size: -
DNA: TGTGCCAGCAGCATAAAAGCGGGAGGGGACACAGATACGCAGTATTTT
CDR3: CASSIKAGGDTDTQYF